Below are 30 T cell receptor beta chains sequenced from a single sample in a study of OX40 agonist ivuxolimab in advanced cancers. Method: immunoSEQ multiplex PCR; TCRdb's copy keeps in-frame clones and lacks some. In the table there are about 50,000 clones, 65% to 85% of which are singletons. The source was CD4+ or CD8+ T cells sorted from blood, collected in a trial of the OX40 agonist ivuxolimab. The receptors were gathered from an adult with an advanced solid tumor such as melanoma, head and neck, liver or kidney cancer.

This clone showed up just once. The chain has TRBV6-5 and TRBJ1-3; D call uncertain. This CDR3 has 15 amino acids. The V end was cut by 2 bases, the J end by 0 bases, with 8 bases between. Germline V CDR1 and CDR2: MNHEY, SVGAGI. The CDR3 DNA is TGTGCCAGCAGTTACGGCAGGACCTCTGGAAACACCATATATTTT. Protein: CASSYGRTSGNTIYF.

This chain connects TRBV19 to TRBJ1-1, with 8 bases fitting TRBD1. CDR1 is LNHDA and CDR2 is SQIVND in the germline V gene (reference sequence). The CDR3 has 16 amino acids. The trim removed 7 bases at V and 6 bases at J, leaving 16 bases unmatched. The CDR3 protein is CASNTRTGIVSSEAFF. CDR3 nucleotide sequence: TGTGCCAGTAATACCCGGACAGGGATAGTATCGTCTGAAGCTTTCTTT.

J is TRBJ1-3 and V is TRBV30; D not certain. The V end lost 0 bases, the J end lost 3 bases, and 21 bases lay between the germline ends. This CDR3 region has 18 residues. Germline V gene sequence: CDR1 GTSNPN, CDR2 SVGIG (reference sequence). CDR3 in DNA: TGTGCCTGGAGTGTACGGAGAGCAGGAGTGGAGCTTGGAAACACCATATATTTT. It yields the protein CAWSVRRAGVELGNTIYF.

V gene TRBV2 combines with J gene TRBJ2-5, with TRBD1 matching over 9 bases. The V segment lost 5 bases and the J segment 4 bases; nucleotides outside the gene matches: 11. The CDR3 totals 16 residues. Germline V lookup: CDR1 SNHLY, CDR2 FYNNEI. The CDR3 reads CASSSGQGFTLETQYF. The CDR3 region has the DNA TGTGCCAGCAGTTCGGGACAGGGATTCACCCTAGAGACCCAGTACTTC. Looking up the rest from reference TRBV2 and TRBJ2-5 gives the full variable domain: EPEVTQTPSHQVTQMGQEVILRCVPISNHLYFYWYRQILGQKVEFLVSFYNNEISEKSEIFDDQFSVERPDGSNFTLKIRSTKLEDSAMYFCASSSGQGFTLETQYFGPGTRLLVL.

This clone was observed a handful of times. The rearrangement uses TRBV7-6 and TRBJ1-6; a possible D gene is TRBD1 (5 bases). Germline lookup yields CDR1 SGHVS and CDR2 FNYEAQ. This CDR3 comprises 16 residues. Trimming took 5 bases from V and 5 from J, leaving 16 bases between them. The DNA of the CDR3 is TGTGCCAGCAGCCAGGGCCGGCAGGAAGATAATTCACCCCTCCACTTT. It specifies CASSQGRQEDNSPLHF.

V usage is TRBV19 and J usage is TRBJ1-1; D not resolved. CDR3 length: 14 amino acids. Looked up from germline, CDR1 is LNHDA and CDR2 is SQIVND (reference sequence). Trimming took 0 bases from V and 1 from J, leaving 6 bases between them. In DNA, the CDR3 is TGTGCCAGTAGTATAGATGCGCAGAACACTGAAGCTTTCTTT. Translating gives CASSIDAQNTEAFF.

This chain joins TRBV6-4 and TRBJ2-2; D is unresolved. Germline CDR1 and CDR2: MRHNA and SNTAGT. Trimming took 2 bases from V and 6 from J, leaving 10 bases between them. This CDR3 has 14 amino acids. In DNA form, the CDR3 reads TGTGCCAGCAGTGACCAAGGAACGTCCGGGGAGCTGTTTTTT. This encodes CASSDQGTSGELFF.

CDR3 in amino acids: CAIRPGDEGPQHF. The CDR3 region has the DNA TGTGCCATCCGACCGGGGGACGAGGGACCCCAGCATTTT. The rearrangement links TRBV10-3 to TRBJ1-5; possibly TRBD1 for D (5 bases). This CDR3 is built from 13 residues. Deletions cut 8 bases from V and 10 bases from J, with 18 bases between. The germline V gene encodes CDR1 ENHRY and CDR2 SYGVKD.

The chain combines TRBV7-7 with TRBJ2-3, with D unclear. This CDR3 is built from 14 residues. The germline V gene encodes CDR1 SSHAT and CDR2 FNYEAQ (reference sequence). Trimming left V 3 bases short and J 1 base short, with 8 bases between. The CDR3 DNA reads TGTGCCAGCAGCTTTCTAAGTCGCACAGATACGCAGTATTTT. This encodes CASSFLSRTDTQYF.

V is TRBV28 and J is TRBJ2-1, with TRBD2 as a possible D gene (6 bases). CDR3 length: 14 residues. Per germline, CDR1 MDHEN and CDR2 SYDVKM. Trimming took off 2 bases at V and 7 bases at J, with 12 bases between the two ends. The chain's CDR3 is CASSLGGDRNEQFF. The DNA for the CDR3 is TGTGCCAGCAGTTTAGGAGGGGATCGAAATGAGCAGTTCTTC.

There are a few counts of this clone. One end of the junction does not line up with germline, which may come from a read error. The J gene is TRBJ1-2, the V gene TRBV10-3, with 8 positions matching TRBD1. CDR3 size: 13 residues. From germline, CDR1 is ENHRY and CDR2 SYGVKD. CDR3: CANSPTGGYGYTF. DNA of the CDR3: TGTGCCAACAGTCCCACAGGGGGCTATGGCTACACCTTC.

This chain uses TRBV27 with TRBJ2-1, with 11 bases lining up with TRBD2. The CDR3 extends over 14 amino acids. The V gene's germline CDR1 is MNHEY and CDR2 SMNVEV (reference sequence). J was trimmed by 3 bases and V by 9 bases; bases with no gene match: 4. The CDR3 bases are TGTGCCAGGTATAGCGGGAGGGACTACAATGAGCAGTTCTTC. Translating gives CARYSGRDYNEQFF.

This chain connects TRBV5-4 to TRBJ1-1, with 8 bases matching TRBD1. CDR1 SGHNT and CDR2 YYREEE come from the germline V gene (reference sequence). After removal of 7 bases from V and 0 bases from J, the junction contained 14 bases not matched to a gene. The CDR3 totals 17 residues. In nucleotides, the CDR3 is TGTGCCAGCCTTAGCTTGGGGTCAGGGGGCTTGAACACTGAAGCTTTCTTT. Protein sequence: CASLSLGSGGLNTEAFF. Together with reference TRBV5-4 and TRBJ1-1, the CDR3 gives the full variable domain: ETGVTQSPTHLIKTRGQQVTLRCSSQSGHNTVSWYQQALGQGPQFIFQYYREEENGRGNFPPRFSGLQFPNYSSELNVNALELDDSALYLCASLSLGSGGLNTEAFFGQGTRLTVV.

V and J are TRBV2 and TRBJ2-7; 11 nucleotides line up with TRBD2. The V and J ends lost 4 bases and 4 bases, in that order; junction bases with no gene match: 9. This CDR3 spans 16 amino acids. Germline CDR1 and CDR2: SNHLY and FYNNEI. DNA for the CDR3: TGTGCCAGCAGTGTCAGTGAGGCTAGCGGGAGGTACGAGCAGTACTTC. This translates into CASSVSEASGRYEQYF.

This clone rates as medium-sized. V is TRBV6-1 and J is TRBJ2-7; the match to TRBD2 covers 9 bases. V dropped 1 base and J dropped 3; count of bases not matched to a gene: 4. Germline V gene lookup returns CDR1 MNHNS and CDR2 SASEGT. This CDR3 contains 15 residues. The CDR3 loop is CASSEGLSGSYEQYF. The CDR3 DNA reads as TGTGCCAGCAGTGAAGGGCTTAGCGGGAGCTACGAGCAGTACTTC.

The CDR3 nucleotides read TGTGCCAGCAGCTCGATGGGGGGCGGCCAGCCCCAGCATTTT. It is translated as CASSSMGGGQPQHF. V is TRBV5-6 and J is TRBJ1-5; a possible D gene is TRBD1 (6 bases). This CDR3 comprises 14 residues. Germline CDR1 SGHDT, CDR2 YYEEEE. Trimming left V 3 bases short and J 7 bases short, with 14 bases between.

This clone was seen a single time. This CDR3 is CASSLGVYNEQFF. The DNA for the CDR3 is TGTGCCAGCAGCTTAGGGGTCTACAATGAGCAGTTCTTC. The gene calls are TRBV11-2 and TRBJ2-1; no firm D call. Per germline, CDR1 SGHAT and CDR2 FQNNGV. The CDR3 spans 13 residues. The V gene lost 1 base and the J gene lost 3 bases, with 4 bases spanning the gap. Based on the CDR3 plus reference TRBV11-2 and TRBJ2-1, the full variable domain is EAGVAQSPRYKIIEKRQSVAFWCNPISGHATLYWYQQILGQGPKLLIQFQNNGVVDDSQLPKDRFSAERLKGVDSTLKIQPAKLEDSAVYLCASSLGVYNEQFFGPGTRLTVL.

The J gene is TRBJ2-2, the V gene TRBV2, with D perhaps matching TRBD1 (6 bases). The CDR3 runs to 14 residues. The V gene's germline CDR1 is SNHLY and CDR2 FYNNEI. The germline V and J ends were trimmed by 10 bases and 7 bases, with 19 bases remaining between them. CDR3 in amino acids: CATSGTRVGGELFF. CDR3 bases: TGTGCCACCTCCGGGACAAGGGTAGGCGGGGAGCTGTTTTTT.

This chain links TRBV7-2 with TRBJ2-6; D not certain. This CDR3 is built from 14 residues. Trimming left V 5 bases short and J 3 bases short, with 8 bases between. The germline CDR1 and CDR2 sequences are SGHTA and FQGNSA. The CDR3 spells CASSAYFGANVLTF. The CDR3 DNA reads TGTGCCAGCAGCGCGTACTTTGGGGCCAACGTCCTGACTTTC. Looking up the rest from reference TRBV7-2 and TRBJ2-6 gives the full variable domain: GAGVSQSPSNKVTEKGKDVELRCDPISGHTALYWYRQSLGQGLEFLIYFQGNSAPDKSGLPSDRFSAERTGGSVSTLTIQRTQQEDSAVYLCASSAYFGANVLTFGAGSRLTVL.

The chain recombines TRBV6-1 with TRBJ1-3; D is unresolved. V was shortened by 0 bases and J by 0 bases, with 9 bases between the two germline ends. Per germline, CDR1 MNHNS and CDR2 SASEGT. The CDR3 covers 16 residues. The DNA for the CDR3 is TGTGCCAGCAGTGAAGCGGGGAGCTTCTCTGGAAACACCATATATTTT. It specifies CASSEAGSFSGNTIYF.

V usage is TRBV4-1 and J usage is TRBJ2-1; D is uncertain. Germline V lookup: CDR1 MGHRA, CDR2 YSYEKL. Trimming shortened V by 7 bases and J by 7 bases, and 17 bases separated the two germline ends. This CDR3 has 14 amino acids. The CDR3 protein is CASTNLGLENEQFF. The CDR3 DNA reads as TGCGCCAGCACCAATCTGGGATTGGAGAATGAGCAGTTCTTC.

The J gene is TRBJ1-1, the V gene TRBV20-1; D not resolved. The CDR3 runs to 11 residues. The V gene lost 3 bases and the J gene lost 8 bases, with 10 bases spanning the gap. Per the germline V gene, CDR1 is DFQATT and CDR2 is SNEGSKA (reference sequence). The DNA of the CDR3 is TGCAGTGCTAGTCCGGAGGAGGAAGCTTTCTTT. Translating it yields CSASPEEEAFF.

The V call is TRBV25-1, the J call TRBJ1-4, with 9 bases identical to TRBD1. Trimming cost V 4 bases and J 8 bases; bases outside gene matches: 8. Germline V gene data show CDR1 as MGHDK and CDR2 as SYGVNS. CDR3 length: 15 residues. DNA of the CDR3: TGTGCCAGCAGTGGAGTTGGGACAGGGAAAGAAAAACTGTTTTTT. This sequence encodes CASSGVGTGKEKLFF.

The chain employs TRBV6-6 and TRBJ1-2, with a tentative D call TRBD1 (5 bases). Per the germline V gene, CDR1 is MNHNY and CDR2 is SVGAGI (reference sequence). V lost 5 bases to trimming and J lost 2 bases, with 12 bases between them. The CDR3 has 14 residues. CDR3 bases: TGTGCCAGCAGTACCCAGGGAATCAACTATGGCTACACCTTC. Translated, it gives CASSTQGINYGYTF.

The chain links TRBV15 to TRBJ2-1; no firm D call. Germline lookup yields CDR1 LNHNV and CDR2 YYDKDF (reference sequence). Trimming cost V 4 bases and J 7 bases, with 14 bases left between them. This CDR3 is built from 14 residues. The CDR3 nucleotides read TGTGCCACCAGCACCCTCGAGAAGAGAAATGAGCAGTTCTTC. It specifies CATSTLEKRNEQFF.

The chain has TRBV6-6 and TRBJ2-5; weak D call: TRBD2 (6 bases). V was cut by 10 bases and J by 4 bases, with 16 bases left in between. Germline V gives CDR1 MNHNY, CDR2 SVGAGI (reference sequence). This CDR3 has 13 residues. CDR3 in DNA: TGTGCCACCAGCGGGCAGGGAGGAGAGACCCAGTACTTC. Its protein is CATSGQGGETQYF.

The chain has TRBV4-2 and TRBJ2-7; no definite D call. The germline V and J ends were trimmed by 3 bases and 2 bases, with 17 bases remaining between them. Germline V gives CDR1 LGHNA, CDR2 YNFKEQ. The CDR3 covers 16 residues. The CDR3 coding sequence is TGTGCCAGCAGCCAGGGCCTGGATCCGGCCGCCTACGAGCAGTACTTC. Encoded protein: CASSQGLDPAAYEQYF.

The chain is built from TRBV25-1 and TRBJ1-2; D is perhaps TRBD1 (5 bases). Trimming cost V 3 bases and J 4 bases, with 12 bases left between them. Germline-derived CDR1 and CDR2 are MGHDK and SYGVNS. This CDR3 has 14 residues. DNA for the CDR3: TGTGCCAGCAGTGATCCCGGGACTCTCTATGGCTACACCTTC. It specifies CASSDPGTLYGYTF.

V and J are TRBV2 and TRBJ2-3; D ambiguous. The germline CDR1 and CDR2 sequences are SNHLY and FYNNEI. This CDR3 has 12 residues. V lost 7 bases to trimming and J lost 2 bases, with 7 bases between them. The CDR3 spells CASKRHTDTQYF. The CDR3 nucleotides are TGTGCCAGCAAGAGACACACAGATACGCAGTATTTT.

This clone was observed a single time. This sequence joins TRBV6-5 and TRBJ1-5; a possible D gene is TRBD1 (6 bases). The V gene lost 2 bases and the J gene lost 2 bases, with 10 bases spanning the gap. The CDR3 loop spans 15 amino acids. CDR1 is MNHEY and CDR2 is SVGAGI in the germline V gene. The CDR3 region is CASSYGRGGNQPQHF. DNA for the CDR3: TGTGCCAGCAGTTACGGCAGGGGTGGCAATCAGCCCCAGCATTTT.